Shown below are 20 T cell receptor beta chains from a single sample sequenced in a study of graft-versus-host responses after intestinal transplantation. Antigen specificity for these receptors is unknown. Libraries were prepared by immunoSEQ multiplex PCR; TCRdb keeps only in-frame clonotypes and omits some of them. The data contain about 93,000 clones, approximately 80% of them singletons. Sequenced here: unstimulated CD4+ T cells sorted from spleen or lymph node cells, sampled before intestinal transplant. The source of these receptors is a human donor who received an intestinal transplant.

CDR3 region: CASSLEGARTIYF. CDR3 nucleotide sequence: TGTGCCAGCAGCTTGGAGGGGGCGCGCACCATATATTTT. The chain combines TRBV5-4 with TRBJ1-3; 7 nucleotides agree with TRBD1. This CDR3 is 13 amino acids long. V lost 0 bases and J lost 9; bases outside the gene matches: 3. Germline lookup yields CDR1 SGHNT and CDR2 YYREEE (reference sequence). The complete variable domain, with remaining parts taken from reference TRBV5-4 and TRBJ1-3, reads ETGVTQSPTHLIKTRGQQVTLRCSSQSGHNTVSWYQQALGQGPQFIFQYYREEENGRGNFPPRFSGLQFPNYSSELNVNALELDDSALYLCASSLEGARTIYFGEGSWLTVV.

The chain carries TRBV18 and TRBJ2-2; 8 bases fit TRBD1. This CDR3 comprises 16 residues. Germline values: CDR1 KGHSH, CDR2 LQKENI. With V trimmed by 5 bases and J by 0 bases, 5 bases remained unmatched. The CDR3 region has the DNA TGTGCCAGCTCAGACCGGGACAGGTCGAACACCGGGGAGCTGTTTTTT. Translated: CASSDRDRSNTGELFF.

A few counts support this clone. The gene calls are TRBV4-2 and TRBJ2-5, with TRBD2 matching 7 bases. Germline CDR1 reads LGHNA; CDR2 reads YNFKEQ. The trim removed 1 base at V and 4 bases at J, leaving 6 bases unmatched. The CDR3 consists of 15 residues. The CDR3 loop is CASSQGLAEGETQYF. The CDR3 DNA is TGTGCCAGCAGCCAAGGTCTAGCGGAGGGAGAGACCCAGTACTTC.

The CDR3 DNA is TGTGCCAGCACCTCAGCCGGGGAGGGTCAGCCCCAGCATTTT. Translation: CASTSAGEGQPQHF. This chain joins TRBV2 and TRBJ1-5, with D hard to call. There are 14 residues in the CDR3. The V gene's germline CDR1 is SNHLY and CDR2 FYNNEI. V lost 7 bases to trimming and J lost 6 bases, with 16 bases between them.

About this clone: Different DNA sequences within this sample yield the same CDR3. The rearrangement uses TRBV25-1 and TRBJ2-7, with 7 bases fitting TRBD1. The J segment lost 3 bases and the V segment lost 8 bases, leaving 7 bases of the junction unmatched. Germline assignment: CDR1 MGHDK and CDR2 SYGVNS. The CDR3 extends over 13 amino acids. The DNA of the CDR3 is TGTGCCAGCTCGGACAGGCTAGGCTACGAGCAGTACTTC. It encodes CASSDRLGYEQYF.

CDR3: CSVKGGSFGTDTQYF. CDR3 bases: TGCAGCGTCAAAGGAGGTAGCTTCGGCACAGATACGCAGTATTTT. The rearrangement joins TRBV29-1 to TRBJ2-3; D might be TRBD2 (5 bases). The CDR3 sequence is 15 residues long. Per germline, CDR1 SQVTM and CDR2 ANQGSEA. The V and J ends lost 6 bases and 1 base respectively, with 17 bases between them.

The gene calls are TRBV2 and TRBJ2-3, with D possibly being TRBD2 (6 bases). Germline assignment: CDR1 SNHLY and CDR2 FYNNEI. The ends were cut back, 6 bases at V and 0 bases at J, with 13 bases in the middle. This CDR3 is 15 amino acids long. Written as DNA, the CDR3 is TGTGCCAGCAGCCCCCGAAGCGGGAGCACAGATACGCAGTATTTT. Translating gives CASSPRSGSTDTQYF. Based on the CDR3 plus reference TRBV2 and TRBJ2-3, the full variable domain is EPEVTQTPSHQVTQMGQEVILRCVPISNHLYFYWYRQILGQKVEFLVSFYNNEISEKSEIFDDQFSVERPDGSNFTLKIRSTKLEDSAMYFCASSPRSGSTDTQYFGPGTRLTVL.

This clone was observed a handful of times. The chain combines TRBV9 with TRBJ2-2; D is uncertain. The CDR3 is made up of 13 amino acids. V was cut by 2 bases and J by 10 bases, with 12 bases left in between. Per the germline V gene, CDR1 is SGDLS and CDR2 is YYNGEE. The CDR3 region is CASSVRTAAELFF. The CDR3 bases are TGTGCCAGCAGCGTCAGAACTGCGGCGGAGCTGTTTTTT.

The chain has TRBV7-9 and TRBJ2-7; TRBD2 aligns across 12 bases. Germline lookup yields CDR1 SEHNR and CDR2 FQNEAQ (reference sequence). The CDR3 length is 17 residues. The V segment lost 4 bases and the J segment 5 bases; nucleotides outside the gene matches: 12. CDR3 in amino acids: CASSWLLAGGPNDEQYF. The CDR3 bases are TGTGCCAGCAGCTGGTTACTAGCGGGGGGTCCTAACGACGAGCAGTACTTC.

The V call is TRBV5-1, the J call TRBJ1-4; D is perhaps TRBD1 (5 bases). CDR1 and CDR2 from the germline V gene are SGHRS and YFSETQ. V was cut by 4 bases and J by 7 bases, with 17 bases left in between. The CDR3 runs to 15 residues. In DNA form, the CDR3 reads TGCGCCAGCAGCCGGCTTTCGGGGGGTCCTGAAAAACTGTTTTTT. It yields the protein CASSRLSGGPEKLFF.

The V and J genes are TRBV6-1 and TRBJ1-6; 8 bases line up with TRBD1. J was trimmed by 7 bases and V by 7 bases; bases with no gene match: 9. There are 15 residues in the CDR3. Germline CDR1 MNHNS, CDR2 SASEGT. CDR3 in amino acids: CASNAGGAGNSPLHF. The CDR3 DNA reads as TGTGCCAGCAACGCAGGGGGCGCAGGCAATTCACCCCTCCACTTT.

This clone was counted once. This rearrangement joins TRBV2 to TRBJ2-5, with 7 bases fitting TRBD1. The ends lost 8 bases at V and 5 bases at J; junction bases unmatched: 14. The CDR3 consists of 15 residues. Germline assignment: CDR1 SNHLY and CDR2 FYNNEI. As DNA, the CDR3 is TGTGCCAGCTCTGTCCAAGGGGGCTGGAGGGAGACCCAGTACTTC. Translating it yields CASSVQGGWRETQYF.

CDR3 DNA sequence: TGTGCCAGCAGCTCACAGGTGTCCTACGAGCAGTACTTC. It codes for CASSSQVSYEQYF. The chain has TRBV7-8 and TRBJ2-7; TRBD1 is a possible D gene (5 bases). V shed 4 bases and J shed 1 base, with 8 bases lying between them. Germline loops: CDR1 SGHVS, CDR2 FQNEAQ. The CDR3 is 13 amino acids. Combining the CDR3 with reference TRBV7-8 and TRBJ2-7 gives the whole variable domain GAGVSQSPRYKVAKRGQDVALRCDPISGHVSLFWYQQALGQGPEFLTYFQNEAQLDKSGLPSDRFFAERPEGSVSTLKIQRTQQEDSAVYLCASSSQVSYEQYFGPGTRLTVT.

The rearrangement uses TRBV2 and TRBJ1-2; a weak D match, TRBD1 (5 bases). V lost 6 bases to trimming and J lost 5 bases, with 13 bases between them. The CDR3 is made up of 13 amino acids. Germline CDR1 reads SNHLY; CDR2 reads FYNNEI. CDR3 sequence: CASSYRTPYGYTF. DNA for the CDR3: TGTGCCAGCAGCTACAGGACCCCGTATGGCTACACCTTC.

The CDR3 sequence is CASSVDRGAYNEQFF. For the CDR3, the DNA is TGTGCCAGCAGCGTAGACAGGGGAGCCTACAATGAGCAGTTCTTC. The V and J genes are TRBV9 and TRBJ2-1; the match to TRBD1 covers 7 bases. Germline CDR1 reads SGDLS; CDR2 reads YYNGEE. V was clipped by 0 bases and J by 2 bases; unmatched bases: 2. The CDR3 spans 15 residues.

The CDR3 region has the DNA TGCGCCAGCAGCTTTGGAGCGGGAAGCACAGATACGCAGTATTTT. This gives the protein CASSFGAGSTDTQYF. The genes are TRBV5-1 and TRBJ2-3; 7 nucleotides align to TRBD2. V was clipped by 2 bases and J by 0 bases; unmatched bases: 3. The CDR3 extends over 15 amino acids. The germline V gene encodes CDR1 SGHRS and CDR2 YFSETQ.

The chain has TRBV29-1 and TRBJ1-1; 10 nucleotides align to TRBD1. Trimming cost V 7 bases and J 6 bases; bases outside gene matches: 5. The CDR3 runs 12 residues. CDR1 and CDR2 from the germline V gene are SQVTM and ANQGSEA. DNA of the CDR3: TGCAGCGGGACAGGGGGAGGCTCTGAAGCTTTCTTT. It encodes CSGTGGGSEAFF.

V gene TRBV19 combines with J gene TRBJ2-7, with 9 bases aligning to TRBD1. CDR1 LNHDA and CDR2 SQIVND come from the germline V gene (reference sequence). J lost 0 bases, V lost 4 bases, and 4 bases had no gene match. CDR3 length: 15 amino acids. The CDR3, as DNA: TGTGCCAGTAGTAGGACAGGGGCTTTCTCCTACGAGCAGTACTTC. Its protein is CASSRTGAFSYEQYF.

The rearrangement joins TRBV6-1 to TRBJ2-1, with 13 nucleotides matching TRBD2. The trim removed 2 bases at V and 3 bases at J, leaving 4 bases unmatched. The CDR3 is 17 residues long. Looked up from germline, CDR1 is MNHNS and CDR2 is SASEGT. This chain's CDR3 is CASSEKLAGGIYNEQFF. In DNA form, the CDR3 reads TGTGCCAGCAGTGAAAAACTAGCGGGAGGGATCTACAATGAGCAGTTCTTC.

The sample holds one count of this clone. The chain joins TRBV28 to TRBJ2-3; no definite D call. V dropped 2 bases and J dropped 2 bases, with 17 bases sitting between them. This CDR3 region has 17 residues. CDR1 is MDHEN, CDR2 SYDVKM, per germline. In nucleotides, the CDR3 is TGTGCCAGCAGTTTAGTAACAGATTCCTACACCACAGATACGCAGTATTTT. It is translated as CASSLVTDSYTTDTQYF.